This TCR beta chain derives from a study of graft-versus-host responses after intestinal transplantation. The wider study: Uniformly, recipients were administered anti-thymocyte globulin induction with subsequent tacrolimus and steroids for roughly three years.

Intraepithelial and lamina propria lymphocytes were freed from processed graft tissue. Comments on this clone: This is likely an artifact of a read error, given a far larger clone one base away.

Assay used: immunoSEQ multiplex PCR; TCRdb lists only in-frame clones, some missing. The data contain almost 15,000 clones, just under 70% of them singletons. This TCR came from a human patient who received an intestinal transplant, so some T cells may come from the graft donor. Sequenced here: ileum tissue, sampled around 770 days after intestinal transplantation.

DNA of the CDR3: TGTGCCAGCAGTGAAGGGGGAGCCGGGGAGCTGTTTTTT. It encodes CASSEGGAGELFF. The rearrangement joins TRBV6-1 to TRBJ2-2; a possible D gene is TRBD2 (5 bases). CDR1 and CDR2 from the germline V gene are MNHNS and SASEGT. CDR3 length: 13 residues. Trimming took off 1 base at V and 6 bases at J, with 6 bases between the two ends.